The 31 T cell receptor beta chains presented below share a single source sample, sequenced in a study of blood T cell repertoires in COVID-19. Repertoires were generated with immunoSEQ multiplex PCR, while TCRdb's copy carries only in-frame clones and drops some. The sample contains under 300,000 clones, 88% of which appear only once. The sample taken for sequencing was PBMCs or T cells enriched from blood (not recorded which). The origin of the receptors is a woman in her thirties or forties with acute COVID-19.

This chain links TRBV2 with TRBJ2-1; 7 bases are shared with TRBD2. Germline trimming cut 5 bases from V and 5 bases from J; bases unmatched to any gene: 3. Per germline, CDR1 SNHLY and CDR2 FYNNEI. This CDR3 is 13 amino acids long. For the CDR3, the DNA is TGTGCCAGCAGTTGGACTAGAGACAATGAGCAGTTCTTC. It specifies CASSWTRDNEQFF.

The CDR3 nucleotides are TGTGCCATCAGTGAGTCCGACACCAGGGGGACCGGGACAGGAGGAAACACCATATATTTT. This gives the protein CAISESDTRGTGTGGNTIYF. The genes are TRBV10-3 and TRBJ1-3, with 8 bases matching TRBD1. The V gene's germline CDR1 is ENHRY and CDR2 SYGVKD. The CDR3 runs to 20 residues. The J segment lost 4 bases and the V segment lost 0 bases, leaving 17 bases of the junction unmatched.

The chain combines TRBV5-4 with TRBJ2-3; D is unresolved. Germline assignment: CDR1 SGHNT and CDR2 YYREEE (reference sequence). The CDR3 is 14 amino acids. V was cut by 3 bases and J by 1 base, with 9 bases left in between. The CDR3 loop is CASSYKQGTDTQYF. The CDR3 DNA reads as TGTGCCAGCAGCTATAAGCAGGGCACAGATACGCAGTATTTT.

The V and J genes are TRBV24-1 and TRBJ1-2; 7 bases line up with TRBD1. There are 15 residues in the CDR3. J lost 6 bases, V lost 3 bases, and 9 bases had no gene match. Per the germline V gene, CDR1 is KGHDR and CDR2 is SFDVKD. As DNA, the CDR3 is TGTGCCACCAGTGATGAAGAGACAGGGACAGATGGCTACACCTTC. It codes for CATSDEETGTDGYTF.

The gene calls are TRBV18 and TRBJ1-1, with D possibly being TRBD1 (6 bases). V lost 6 bases and J lost 0, with 17 bases in between. CDR3 length: 16 amino acids. Germline V CDR1 and CDR2: KGHSH, LQKENI. CDR3 sequence (DNA): TGTGCCAGCTCGCATACAGGGCCCGCCATGAACACTGAAGCTTTCTTT. It translates to CASSHTGPAMNTEAFF. Variable domain in full (rest from reference TRBV18 and TRBJ1-1): NAGVMQNPRHLVRRRGQEARLRCSPMKGHSHVYWYRQLPEEGLKFMVYLQKENIIDESGMPKERFSAEFPKEGPSILRIQQVVRGDSAAYFCASSHTGPAMNTEAFFGQGTRLTVV.

This clone showed up just a few times. This chain joins TRBV6-2 or TRBV6-3 and TRBJ1-1, with D unclear. Germline CDR1 and CDR2: MNHEY and SVGEGT. The CDR3 runs 14 residues. The V end was cut by 4 bases, the J end by 3 bases, with 12 bases between. As DNA, the CDR3 is TGTGCCAGCAGTTCCCCCCGGGAATACACTGAAGCTTTCTTT. Translation: CASSSPREYTEAFF.

The rearrangement links TRBV19 to TRBJ1-4; D remains ambiguous. V was shortened by 1 base and J by 3 bases, with 9 bases between the two germline ends. The CDR3 spans 15 residues. Per germline, CDR1 LNHDA and CDR2 SQIVND (reference sequence). Written as DNA, the CDR3 is TGTGCCAGTAGTATAGGGGCCAGATCTAATGAAAAACTGTTTTTT. Its translation is CASSIGARSNEKLFF.

The gene calls are TRBV12-3 or TRBV12-4 and TRBJ2-7; 7 nucleotides agree with TRBD2. The CDR3 sequence is 13 residues long. J was trimmed by 1 base and V by 6 bases; bases with no gene match: 3. The CDR3 sequence: CASRASGSYEQYF. The CDR3 DNA reads TGTGCCAGCAGAGCTAGCGGATCCTACGAGCAGTACTTC.

V and J are TRBV5-1 and TRBJ1-1, with D possibly matching TRBD1 (5 bases). Germline CDR1 reads SGHRS; CDR2 reads YFSETQ. The CDR3 is 15 amino acids. V gave up 3 bases and J gave up 0 bases, with 12 bases separating them. The CDR3 DNA reads TGCGCCAGCAGCTCGACCAGGGTTTTGAACACTGAAGCTTTCTTT. It codes for CASSSTRVLNTEAFF.

V usage is TRBV12-3 or TRBV12-4 and J usage is TRBJ2-7, with unresolved D. The CDR3 has 12 amino acids. The ends were cut back, 4 bases at V and 7 bases at J, with 11 bases in the middle. CDR3 in amino acids: CASSSLMREQYF. The DNA of the CDR3 is TGTGCCAGCAGTTCCCTAATGAGGGAGCAGTACTTC.

The chain has TRBV7-2 and TRBJ1-1, with TRBD1 matching 7 bases. Germline V gene lookup returns CDR1 SGHTA and CDR2 FQGNSA. Trimming at V came to 8 bases and at J to 6 bases, leaving 9 bases not matched to a gene. This CDR3 has 13 amino acids. The CDR3 DNA is TGTGCCAGCCGAAACAGGGGTCCCGCTGAAGCTTTCTTT. Its protein product is CASRNRGPAEAFF. Complete variable domain (other parts from reference TRBV7-2 and TRBJ1-1): GAGVSQSPSNKVTEKGKDVELRCDPISGHTALYWYRQSLGQGLEFLIYFQGNSAPDKSGLPSDRFSAERTGGSVSTLTIQRTQQEDSAVYLCASRNRGPAEAFFGQGTRLTVV.

The chain combines TRBV5-1 with TRBJ1-4; D is undetermined. CDR1 SGHRS and CDR2 YFSETQ come from the germline V gene. CDR3 size: 15 residues. V was cut by 0 bases and J by 0 bases, with 6 bases left in between. The CDR3 spells CASSLGQSTNEKLFF. CDR3 in DNA: TGCGCCAGCAGCTTGGGTCAGTCAACTAATGAAAAACTGTTTTTT.

This clone showed up just once. V is TRBV4-3 and J is TRBJ1-3, with D possibly TRBD1 on 5 matching bases. Germline values: CDR1 LGHNA, CDR2 YSLEER. The V and J ends lost 0 bases and 4 bases respectively, with 13 bases between them. This CDR3 has 16 residues. The CDR3 DNA is TGCGCCAGCAGCCAAGACCCCGCCAGGGCGGGAAACACCATATATTTT. Translating gives CASSQDPARAGNTIYF.

This chain connects TRBV12-3 or TRBV12-4 to TRBJ1-1; a possible D gene is TRBD1 (6 bases). With 6 bases removed from V and 11 bases from J, the gap between germline ends came to 16 bases. The CDR3 has 12 amino acids. The CDR3 sequence: CASSLGGRHAFF. CDR3 bases: TGTGCCAGCAGCCTGGGGGGGCGGCATGCTTTCTTT.

J is TRBJ2-1 and V is TRBV5-6; D perhaps matches TRBD2 (6 bases). The CDR3 totals 16 residues. The germline V and J ends were trimmed by 1 base and 3 bases, with 14 bases remaining between them. CDR1 SGHDT and CDR2 YYEEEE come from the germline V gene. CDR3 coding DNA: TGTGCCAGCAGCTTGTTGGAGGGAACTATCTACAATGAGCAGTTCTTC. Amino acids: CASSLLEGTIYNEQFF. The whole variable domain, remainder taken from reference TRBV5-6 and TRBJ2-1, is DAGVTQSPTHLIKTRGQQVTLRCSPKSGHDTVSWYQQALGQGPQFIFQYYEEEERQRGNFPDRFSGHQFPNYSSELNVNALLLGDSALYLCASSLLEGTIYNEQFFGPGTRLTVL.

The V gene is TRBV27, the J gene TRBJ1-5; 9 nucleotides match TRBD1. V lost 5 bases, J lost 7 bases, and 9 bases stayed unmatched. The CDR3 runs 15 residues. From germline, CDR1 is MNHEY and CDR2 SMNVEV (reference sequence). The CDR3 nucleotides are TGTGCCAGCAGTGCACAGGGGGCGTTTGGACAGCCCCAGCATTTT. It encodes CASSAQGAFGQPQHF.

The rearrangement uses TRBV6-5 and TRBJ1-2; 8 positions match TRBD1. The J segment lost 5 bases and the V segment lost 6 bases, leaving 5 bases of the junction unmatched. The CDR3 contains 13 residues. Germline values: CDR1 MNHEY, CDR2 SVGAGI. In DNA, the CDR3 is TGTGCCAGCAGACCACAGGGGGTTTATGGCTACACCTTC. The encoded protein is CASRPQGVYGYTF.

This chain links TRBV5-4 with TRBJ1-1; the D gene is possibly TRBD1 (6 bases). The germline V gene encodes CDR1 SGHNT and CDR2 YYREEE (reference sequence). This CDR3 region has 14 residues. V dropped 0 bases and J dropped 8 bases, with 14 bases sitting between them. The CDR3 is CASSLVTGVTEAFF. CDR3 nucleotide sequence: TGTGCCAGCAGCTTGGTGACAGGAGTGACCGAAGCTTTCTTT.

The J gene is TRBJ1-6, the V gene TRBV5-4, with a tentative D call TRBD1 (5 bases). The CDR3 covers 13 residues. From germline, CDR1 is SGHNT and CDR2 YYREEE (reference sequence). Deletions cut 9 bases from V and 10 bases from J, with 17 bases between. The CDR3 is CATSSQGYSPLHF. In DNA form, the CDR3 reads TGTGCCACCTCGAGCCAGGGATACTCACCCCTCCACTTT.

The chain couples TRBV19 to TRBJ2-6; 8 positions match TRBD1. The V gene's germline CDR1 is LNHDA and CDR2 SQIVND (reference sequence). This CDR3 is built from 18 residues. Losses at the gene ends were 5 bases for V and 2 bases for J; bases not matched to a gene: 11. CDR3 amino acids: CASSHRTGTRTGANVLTF. The CDR3 DNA reads as TGTGCCAGTAGTCACCGGACAGGGACGCGCACTGGGGCCAACGTCCTGACTTTC.

The gene calls are TRBV29-1 and TRBJ2-1; D might be TRBD1 (5 bases). The CDR3 sequence is 15 residues long. V lost 3 bases to trimming and J lost 1 base, with 13 bases between them. From germline, CDR1 is SQVTM and CDR2 ANQGSEA. CDR3 DNA sequence: TGCAGCGTTGATGGGCCGGCAGGGTCCTACAATGAGCAGTTCTTC. Amino acid sequence: CSVDGPAGSYNEQFF.

The chain combines TRBV7-2 with TRBJ1-1; the match to TRBD1 covers 7 bases. Germline-derived CDR1 and CDR2 are SGHTA and FQGNSA. V shed 5 bases, J shed 4 bases, and the junction held 7 bases outside the gene matches. The CDR3 runs to 14 residues. CDR3 sequence (DNA): TGTGCCAGCAGCAGACAGGGTTCGAGCACTGAAGCTTTCTTT. Translation: CASSRQGSSTEAFF. Variable domain in full (rest from reference TRBV7-2 and TRBJ1-1): GAGVSQSPSNKVTEKGKDVELRCDPISGHTALYWYRQSLGQGLEFLIYFQGNSAPDKSGLPSDRFSAERTGGSVSTLTIQRTQQEDSAVYLCASSRQGSSTEAFFGQGTRLTVV.

Turning to this clone: Compared with germline, one end of the junction differs, possibly owing to a read error. J is TRBJ1-2 and V is TRBV28; no reliable D call. Germline V gene lookup returns CDR1 MDHEN and CDR2 SYDVKM. There are 11 residues in the CDR3. The CDR3 region has the DNA TGTGCCAGCAGCTCCAGAGGGCGCAGCTCCTTC. Residues: CASSSRGRSSF.

The V gene is TRBV5-1, the J gene TRBJ2-1; 9 nucleotides line up with TRBD2. V gave up 8 bases and J gave up 2 bases; unmatched junction bases: 5. The CDR3 is 14 amino acids. Germline assignment: CDR1 SGHRS and CDR2 YFSETQ. Here the CDR3 reads CASRAGGAYNEQFF. In DNA, the CDR3 is TGCGCCAGTCGGGCGGGAGGGGCCTACAATGAGCAGTTCTTC.

The rearrangement links TRBV29-1 to TRBJ2-7, with D perhaps TRBD2 (5 bases). This CDR3 region has 13 residues. From germline, CDR1 is SQVTM and CDR2 ANQGSEA. Deletions cut 4 bases from V and 0 bases from J, with 10 bases between. DNA of the CDR3: TGCAGCGTTGTCACCGAGGGCTCCTACGAGCAGTACGTC. Encoded protein: CSVVTEGSYEQYV.

V and J are TRBV10-3 and TRBJ2-7; 9 bases line up with TRBD1. V trimming: 2 bases; J trimming: 6 bases; junction bases outside the gene matches: 8. Looked up from germline, CDR1 is ENHRY and CDR2 is SYGVKD. The CDR3 has 15 amino acids. The CDR3, as DNA: TGTGCCATCAGTGAGCTCGCCGGGACAGGGAGCGAGCAGTACTTC. This codes for CAISELAGTGSEQYF.

This sequence joins TRBV30 and TRBJ1-2; 7 nucleotides line up with TRBD1. With V trimmed by 3 bases and J by 0 bases, 7 bases remained unmatched. There are 15 residues in the CDR3. From germline, CDR1 is GTSNPN and CDR2 SVGIG (reference sequence). This CDR3 reads CAWSAGTASNYGYTF. CDR3 bases: TGTGCCTGGAGCGCCGGGACAGCCTCTAACTATGGCTACACCTTC.

This clone was detected a few times. The chain couples TRBV4-1 to TRBJ2-7; 8 nucleotides agree with TRBD2. The germline gives CDR1 MGHRA, CDR2 YSYEKL. The CDR3 is 14 amino acids. The V and J ends lost 3 bases and 5 bases, in that order; junction bases with no gene match: 6. CDR3 loop: CASSHPRTSHEQYF. CDR3 DNA sequence: TGCGCCAGCAGCCATCCCCGGACTAGCCACGAGCAGTACTTC.

This chain connects TRBV5-8 to TRBJ1-5; 9 nucleotides align to TRBD1. The CDR3 covers 15 residues. The junction had 1 base not matched to a gene; V was cut back by 2 bases and J by 1 base. Germline CDR1 is SGHTS and CDR2 is YDEGEE. Written as DNA, the CDR3 is TGTGCCAGCAGCTTCACAGGGGGCAGCAATCAGCCCCAGCATTTT. Translated: CASSFTGGSNQPQHF. Based on the CDR3 plus reference TRBV5-8 and TRBJ1-5, the full variable domain is EAGVTQSPTHLIKTRGQQATLRCSPISGHTSVYWYQQALGLGLQFLLWYDEGEERNRGNFPPRFSGRQFPNYSSELNVNALELEDSALYLCASSFTGGSNQPQHFGDGTRLSIL.

This clone was counted a few times. V usage is TRBV15 and J usage is TRBJ2-3; D call uncertain. CDR3 size: 17 residues. The germline CDR1 and CDR2 sequences are LNHNV and YYDKDF (reference sequence). Trimming cost V 0 bases and J 2 bases, with 15 bases left between them. The CDR3 region has the DNA TGTGCCACCAGCAGAGATCGGTGGCCCCAGGTCACAGATACGCAGTATTTT. Protein sequence: CATSRDRWPQVTDTQYF.

This rearrangement joins TRBV19 to TRBJ1-2; no clear D gene. Germline V lookup: CDR1 LNHDA, CDR2 SQIVND (reference sequence). The CDR3 runs to 14 residues. V lost 0 bases, J lost 4 bases, and 9 bases lay in between. The CDR3 sequence: CASSIDSAVYGYTF. The DNA of the CDR3 is TGTGCCAGTAGTATAGATTCGGCGGTCTATGGCTACACCTTC.